This T cell receptor beta chain was recovered during a study of a mutant IDH1 vaccine in newly diagnosed glioma. Study context: Patients in the study were vaccinated eight times, receiving shots in weeks 1, 3, 5, 7, 11, 15, 19 and 23. Vaccines were begun 4-6 weeks after radiotherapy alone, or with temozolomide cycles. Most patients had radiochemotherapy with temozolomide before enrollment; others had one alone.

Using immunoSEQ multiplex PCR, the repertoire was profiled, and TCRdb retains in-frame clones only, with some absent. Among tens of thousands of clones, around 79% were seen once, and the ten largest hold approximately 8%. This sample's time point: week 11, during vaccination. Every vaccine dose comprised 300 ug of mutant IDH1 20-mer peptide plus topical imiquimod. Donor tumors were new WHO grade 3 or 4 IDH1-mutant, ATRX-lost astrocytomas. Worth noting for this clone: Its antigen is still unknown.

The specimen comprised PBMCs, sampled from a glioma patient whose treatment included an IDH1 peptide vaccine. The clonotype was recovered from a man in his forties with glioma.

The DNA of the CDR3 is TGCGCCAGCAGTCACCCCCCGGTCCGGGAGACCCAGTACTTC. It is translated as CASSHPPVRETQYF. V usage is TRBV23-1 and J usage is TRBJ2-5; D gene ambiguous. TRBV23-1 is noted as an ORF with a role that remains uncertain. This CDR3 comprises 14 residues. V was pared by 3 bases and J by 5 bases, with 13 bases between.